This T cell receptor beta chain was identified during a study of CD8 T cells in Susac syndrome. The authors reverse transcribed 0.5 to 1 ug RNA with random hexamers. Multiplex immunoSEQ PCR targeted 54 Vbeta and 13 Jbeta TCR beta segments. TCRdb independently ran MiXCR on the immunoSEQ multiplex PCR reads; one entry per CDR3 protein. The sample includes some 100,000 distinct CDR3 sequences, 85% to 95% of them seen just once. The germline V gene has CDR1 MNHEY and CDR2 SVGAGI. The CDR3 is 14 amino acids. V lost 6 bases and J lost 6, with 17 bases in between. TEMRA cells were FACS-enriched, with CD8+ and CD4+ T cells isolated negatively.

Sequenced: CD8+ T cells from PBMCs. The TCR sequence derives from a human donor in good health. J is TRBJ1-2 and V is TRBV6-5; D is possibly TRBD1 (5 bases). CDR3 nucleotides: TGTGCCAGCAGCCAGGGAGTGGAGGTCAATGGCTACACCTTC. It translates to CASSQGVEVNGYTF.